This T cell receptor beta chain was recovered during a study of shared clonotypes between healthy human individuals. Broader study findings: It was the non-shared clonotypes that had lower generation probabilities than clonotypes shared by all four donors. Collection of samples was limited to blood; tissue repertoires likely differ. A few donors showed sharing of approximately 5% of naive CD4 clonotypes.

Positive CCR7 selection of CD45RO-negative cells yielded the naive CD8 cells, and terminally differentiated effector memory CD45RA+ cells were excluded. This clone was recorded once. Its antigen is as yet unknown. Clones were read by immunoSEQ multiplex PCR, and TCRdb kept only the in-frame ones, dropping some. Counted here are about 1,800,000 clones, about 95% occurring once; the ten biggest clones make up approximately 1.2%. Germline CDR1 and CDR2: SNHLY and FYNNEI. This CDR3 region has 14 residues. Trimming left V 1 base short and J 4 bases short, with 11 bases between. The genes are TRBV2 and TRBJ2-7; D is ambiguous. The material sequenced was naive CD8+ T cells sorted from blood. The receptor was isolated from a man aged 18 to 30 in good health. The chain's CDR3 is CASSEVGRAYEQYF. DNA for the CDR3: TGTGCCAGCAGTGAAGTGGGCAGAGCTTACGAGCAGTACTTC.